The 22 T cell receptor beta chains in this list originate from one sample, sequenced in a study of CD8 T cells in Susac syndrome. Random-hexamer reverse transcription was applied to roughly 0.5 to 1 ug RNA. MiXCR, run by TCRdb on the immunoSEQ multiplex PCR reads, gives a single entry per CDR3 protein. The repertoire has around 130,000 distinct CDR3 sequences, under 95% of them found once; the top ten carry approximately 0.24%. The sample taken for sequencing was CD8+ T cells from PBMCs. These receptors were obtained from a human donor with multiple sclerosis.

The chain joins TRBV6-5 to TRBJ1-1; tentatively, D is TRBD1 (6 bases). The V end was cut by 0 bases, the J end by 2 bases, with 10 bases between. The CDR3 is 15 amino acids. Germline CDR1 reads MNHEY; CDR2 reads SVGAGI. CDR3 in DNA: TGTGCCAGCAGTTACTCCCGCAGGGGAAACACTGAAGCTTTCTTT. Protein sequence: CASSYSRRGNTEAFF.

This rearrangement joins TRBV6-5 to TRBJ2-7, with 9 bases lining up with TRBD2. This CDR3 region has 14 residues. V lost 3 bases, J lost 5 bases, and 5 bases stayed unmatched. Germline V CDR1 and CDR2: MNHEY, SVGAGI. CDR3 sequence: CASSYSGTSHEQYF. The CDR3 bases are TGTGCCAGCAGTTATTCTGGGACTAGCCACGAGCAGTACTTC.

The V call is TRBV29-1, the J call TRBJ2-1, with D possibly TRBD1 on 6 matching bases. V lost 7 bases and J 9 bases, leaving 19 bases between the germline ends. In germline, CDR1 is SQVTM, CDR2 ANQGSEA. CDR3 length: 13 amino acids. Here the CDR3 reads CSGQDDAGVEQFF. DNA for the CDR3: TGCAGCGGCCAAGACGACGCAGGGGTTGAGCAGTTCTTC.

The chain couples TRBV13 to TRBJ1-4, with unresolved D. This CDR3 is built from 15 residues. The ends were cut back, 4 bases at V and 5 bases at J, with 14 bases in the middle. Looked up from germline, CDR1 is PRHDT and CDR2 is FYEKMQ (reference sequence). Written as DNA, the CDR3 is TGTGCCAGCAGCTCACAAACCGGGCCCAATGAAAAACTGTTTTTT. The encoded protein is CASSSQTGPNEKLFF.

The J gene is TRBJ1-2, the V gene TRBV19, with D perhaps TRBD1 (5 bases). Germline-derived CDR1 and CDR2 are LNHDA and SQIVND (reference sequence). The CDR3 contains 15 residues. The V and J ends lost 6 bases and 8 bases respectively, with 22 bases between them. Here the CDR3 DNA reads TGTGCCAGTAGCCAGCCGTTTGACAGCTTGGAGGGCTACACCTTC. Translated, it gives CASSQPFDSLEGYTF.

In its sample, this clonotype was seen once. As DNA, the CDR3 is TGCGCCAGCAGCCAGAATGAGGTTTTGTATGAAAAACTGTTTTTT. Translated: CASSQNEVLYEKLFF. The chain uses TRBV4-1 and TRBJ1-4, with D uncertain. CDR1 and CDR2 from the germline V gene are MGHRA and YSYEKL. V was cut by 3 bases and J by 6 bases, with 14 bases left in between. This CDR3 has 15 residues.

This clonotype was seen a handful of times. For the CDR3, the DNA is TGTGCCAGTAGTACAAGCGGGGCCTACGAGCAGTACTTC. This codes for CASSTSGAYEQYF. The gene calls are TRBV19 and TRBJ2-7, with 7 bases matching TRBD2. CDR3 length: 13 amino acids. The V segment lost 4 bases and the J segment 2 bases; nucleotides outside the gene matches: 2. Looked up from germline, CDR1 is LNHDA and CDR2 is SQIVND (reference sequence).

This chain joins TRBV29-1 and TRBJ2-2; 8 bases align to TRBD2. V lost 7 bases and J lost 5; bases outside the gene matches: 9. CDR1 SQVTM and CDR2 ANQGSEA come from the germline V gene. This CDR3 has 14 amino acids. The CDR3 spells CSALGGVGTGELFF. CDR3 DNA: TGCAGCGCCCTCGGGGGGGTGGGGACCGGGGAGCTGTTTTTT.

This chain joins TRBV5-6 and TRBJ2-7, with TRBD1 matching over 11 bases. This CDR3 comprises 16 residues. Germline V gene lookup returns CDR1 SGHDT and CDR2 YYEEEE. V gave up 5 bases and J gave up 4 bases; unmatched junction bases: 11. The DNA for the CDR3 is TGTGCCAGCAGTCAGGCGGGGACAGGGGGACTATACGAGCAGTACTTC. This translates into CASSQAGTGGLYEQYF.

This clonotype was counted once. The V gene is TRBV20-1, the J gene TRBJ1-4; unclear D gene. Germline V lookup: CDR1 DFQATT, CDR2 SNEGSKA (reference sequence). CDR3 length: 12 residues. Trimming pared 2 bases from V and 10 bases from J, leaving 11 bases between. The DNA for the CDR3 is TGCAGTGCTAGATTAGTTGGCCTAAAACTGTTTTTT. Translation: CSARLVGLKLFF.

In its sample, this clonotype was seen once. This chain's CDR3 is CAWSWDPPPGTEAFF. The CDR3 nucleotides read TGTGCCTGGAGTTGGGACCCTCCCCCTGGAACTGAAGCTTTCTTT. V gene TRBV30 combines with J gene TRBJ1-1; TRBD1 might be the D (5 bases). The CDR3 length is 15 residues. Between the trimmed V and J ends, which lost 2 bases and 5 bases, there was a span of 18 bases. Germline V gene sequence: CDR1 GTSNPN, CDR2 SVGIG (reference sequence).

The CDR3 loop is CSVEDPEDPRETQYF. DNA for the CDR3: TGCAGCGTTGAAGATCCGGAGGATCCGAGGGAGACCCAGTACTTC. The chain uses TRBV29-1 and TRBJ2-5; a weak D match, TRBD2 (5 bases). Germline V gene lookup returns CDR1 SQVTM and CDR2 ANQGSEA. V shed 0 bases and J shed 5 bases, with 16 bases lying between them. The length of the CDR3 is 15 residues.

The chain links TRBV27 to TRBJ2-1, with D unclear. This CDR3 spans 13 amino acids. From germline, CDR1 is MNHEY and CDR2 SMNVEV (reference sequence). Trimming took 2 bases from V and 4 from J, leaving 6 bases between them. In DNA form, the CDR3 reads TGTGCCAGCAGTTTACAGGCTTACAATGAGCAGTTCTTC. Translated: CASSLQAYNEQFF.

The chain has TRBV20-1 and TRBJ2-2; D gene ambiguous. Germline V gives CDR1 DFQATT, CDR2 SNEGSKA (reference sequence). The V end lost 6 bases, the J end lost 2 bases, and 10 bases lay between the germline ends. CDR3 length: 13 amino acids. The CDR3 DNA reads TGCAGTGCCCCGACCACTAACACCGGGGAGCTGTTTTTT. This gives the protein CSAPTTNTGELFF.

The chain uses TRBV9 and TRBJ2-7; a weak D match, TRBD2 (6 bases). This CDR3 has 13 amino acids. V was pared by 3 bases and J by 3 bases, with 10 bases between. Germline V CDR1 and CDR2: SGDLS, YYNGEE. The CDR3 sequence is CASSGPGVYEQYF. CDR3 coding DNA: TGTGCCAGCAGCGGACCGGGAGTCTACGAGCAGTACTTC.

This clonotype has just a few counts. This sequence joins TRBV6-6 and TRBJ2-3; D gene unclear. The CDR3 length is 12 residues. V was shortened by 4 bases and J by 5 bases, with 7 bases between the two germline ends. From germline, CDR1 is MNHNY and CDR2 SVGAGI (reference sequence). DNA for the CDR3: TGTGCCAGCAGTTTTACGGGAGATACGCAGTATTTT. Amino acid sequence: CASSFTGDTQYF.

CDR3 region: CASTELAGEGNEQFF. DNA for the CDR3: TGTGCCAGCACCGAACTAGCGGGAGAAGGGAATGAGCAGTTCTTC. The chain is built from TRBV12-3 or TRBV12-4 and TRBJ2-1; 11 nucleotides match TRBD2. The V and J ends lost 7 bases and 7 bases, in that order; junction bases with no gene match: 9. The length of the CDR3 is 15 residues.

The rearrangement joins TRBV24-1 to TRBJ2-2, with no clear D. The CDR3 loop spans 12 amino acids. Germline lookup yields CDR1 KGHDR and CDR2 SFDVKD. V lost 9 bases and J lost 3, with 7 bases in between. The CDR3 DNA reads TGTGCCACCGCCCCACACACCGGGGAGCTGTTTTTT. Its translation is CATAPHTGELFF.

The chain links TRBV19 to TRBJ1-5; no clear D gene. The CDR3 is 12 residues long. From germline, CDR1 is LNHDA and CDR2 SQIVND (reference sequence). The ends were cut back, 9 bases at V and 7 bases at J, with 13 bases in the middle. The CDR3 reads CASGLVGQPQHF. The CDR3 region has the DNA TGTGCCAGCGGGCTGGTGGGCCAGCCCCAGCATTTT. The entire variable domain, with the rest obtained from reference TRBV19 and TRBJ1-5, is as follows: DGGITQSPKYLFRKEGQNVTLSCEQNLNHDAMYWYRQDPGQGLRLIYYSQIVNDFQKGDIAEGYSVSREKKESFPLTVTSAQKNPTAFYLCASGLVGQPQHFGDGTRLSIL.

The genes are TRBV20-1 and TRBJ2-5; a possible D gene is TRBD1 (6 bases). There are 18 residues in the CDR3. Germline CDR1 is DFQATT and CDR2 is SNEGSKA (reference sequence). V was clipped by 0 bases and J by 3 bases, with 23 bases between them. CDR3 sequence (DNA): TGCAGTGCTAGAGATCCGATATCTGACAGGACTGGTGAAGAGACCCAGTACTTC. Amino acids: CSARDPISDRTGEETQYF.

The chain has TRBV30 and TRBJ2-1; D perhaps matches TRBD2 (6 bases). V was trimmed by 1 base and J by 0 bases, leaving 7 bases between them. Germline lookup yields CDR1 GTSNPN and CDR2 SVGIG (reference sequence). The CDR3 runs to 14 residues. The CDR3 spells CAWSETSSYNEQFF. In DNA form, the CDR3 reads TGTGCCTGGAGTGAGACTAGCTCCTACAATGAGCAGTTCTTC.

This clonotype was found once. The V and J genes are TRBV28 and TRBJ2-7, with 11 bases matching TRBD2. The CDR3 has 14 amino acids. Trimming cost V 7 bases and J 7 bases; bases outside gene matches: 9. Germline V CDR1 and CDR2: MDHEN, SYDVKM. The CDR3 DNA sequence: TGTGCCAGCACCTCCTTAGCGGGAGGGCTAGAGCAGTACTTC. Translating gives CASTSLAGGLEQYF.